This T cell receptor beta chain was recovered during a study of control samples from healthy donors and cancer patients. The germline V and J ends were trimmed by 4 bases and 4 bases, with 16 bases remaining between them. The CDR3 consists of 15 residues. Looked up from germline, CDR1 is MNHNY and CDR2 is SVGAGI (reference sequence). Data came from immunoSEQ multiplex PCR; TCRdb stores just in-frame clones and leaves some out. The sample gives over 150,000 clones, 90% to 95% of which show up once; around 6.2% is in the top ten. V is TRBV6-6 and J is TRBJ1-1; a weak D match, TRBD1 (5 bases). Sequenced input: blood. The TCR was taken from a middle-aged man in good health. CDR3 region: CASSFLGAGATEAFF. The CDR3 region has the DNA TGTGCCAGCAGTTTCCTTGGGGCGGGAGCCACTGAAGCTTTCTTT.